These 25 T cell receptor beta chains came from one sample sequenced in a study of T cell responses to AZD1222 COVID-19 vaccine. Produced via immunoSEQ multiplex PCR; TCRdb's table is partial and in-frame only. The top ten hold 1.5% to 2% of the sample, which has just under 150,000 clones, around 90% seen once. Source: peripheral blood, taken 28 days after the second AZD1222 dose. Receptors originate from an adult who received the AZD1222 COVID-19 vaccine.

The chain carries TRBV19 and TRBJ1-1; 10 nucleotides agree with TRBD1. The junction had 7 bases not matched to a gene; V was cut back by 2 bases and J by 1 base. CDR3 size: 17 residues. Germline V CDR1 and CDR2: LNHDA, SQIVND (reference sequence). This CDR3 is CASSIMPGQGKNTEAFF. CDR3 nucleotides: TGTGCCAGTAGTATAATGCCGGGACAGGGGAAGAACACTGAAGCTTTCTTT.

The V gene is TRBV11-3, the J gene TRBJ2-5; TRBD1 is a possible D gene (5 bases). This CDR3 contains 13 residues. Germline CDR1 and CDR2: SGHNT and YENEEA. Trimming shortened V by 5 bases and J by 5 bases, and 12 bases separated the two germline ends. The CDR3 region is CASSLQGWETQYF. The CDR3 DNA reads TGTGCCAGCAGCCTCCAGGGCTGGGAGACCCAGTACTTC.

This sequence joins TRBV4-1 and TRBJ1-2; maybe TRBD1 (6 bases). Looked up from germline, CDR1 is MGHRA and CDR2 is YSYEKL. V was cut by 2 bases and J by 3 bases, with 10 bases left in between. The CDR3 extends over 14 amino acids. CDR3 in amino acids: CASSQTDRYYGYTF. The CDR3 nucleotides read TGCGCCAGCAGCCAAACCGACAGGTACTATGGCTACACCTTC.

The chain is built from TRBV5-1 and TRBJ2-1; 14 positions match TRBD2. V was clipped by 3 bases and J by 0 bases; unmatched bases: 5. The CDR3 loop spans 18 amino acids. Germline CDR1 and CDR2: SGHRS and YFSETQ. CDR3 coding DNA: TGCGCCAGCAGCTCGGGACTAGCGGGAGCGAGCTCCTACAATGAGCAGTTCTTC. It yields the protein CASSSGLAGASSYNEQFF.

The chain links TRBV19 to TRBJ2-3; D ambiguous. The V end lost 4 bases, the J end lost 3 bases, and 20 bases lay between the germline ends. Germline loops: CDR1 LNHDA, CDR2 SQIVND (reference sequence). The CDR3 runs to 17 residues. The CDR3 nucleotides read TGTGCCAGTAGTACTGGATCCCCAACCCTCAGAACAGATACGCAGTATTTT. Translating it yields CASSTGSPTLRTDTQYF. The variable domain in full, with the rest retrieved from reference TRBV19 and TRBJ2-3, is DGGITQSPKYLFRKEGQNVTLSCEQNLNHDAMYWYRQDPGQGLRLIYYSQIVNDFQKGDIAEGYSVSREKKESFPLTVTSAQKNPTAFYLCASSTGSPTLRTDTQYFGPGTRLTVL.

The V and J genes are TRBV28 and TRBJ2-1, with unresolved D. Between the trimmed V and J ends, which lost 6 bases and 5 bases, there was a span of 8 bases. Germline lookup yields CDR1 MDHEN and CDR2 SYDVKM. The CDR3 consists of 12 residues. DNA for the CDR3: TGTGCCAGCAGGACTGTCCACAATGAGCAGTTCTTC. Translation gives CASRTVHNEQFF.

The table lists this clone with a few counts. The rearrangement links TRBV9 to TRBJ2-3, with 7 positions matching TRBD2. This CDR3 is built from 14 residues. J lost 7 bases, V lost 0 bases, and 5 bases had no gene match. Germline CDR1 SGDLS, CDR2 YYNGEE. The CDR3 spells CASSVAGTIYTQYF. CDR3 nucleotide sequence: TGTGCCAGCAGCGTAGCGGGGACTATTTATACGCAGTATTTT.

This chain links TRBV27 with TRBJ1-2; 10 nucleotides agree with TRBD1. V shed 0 bases, J shed 5 bases, and the junction held 3 bases outside the gene matches. This CDR3 spans 15 amino acids. Germline V lookup: CDR1 MNHEY, CDR2 SMNVEV (reference sequence). This CDR3 is CASSLSGQGRYGYTF. CDR3 DNA: TGTGCCAGCAGTTTATCGGGACAGGGGCGGTATGGCTACACCTTC.

J is TRBJ1-5 and V is TRBV27, with a weak D call TRBD1 (6 bases). The CDR3 has 15 amino acids. Germline V CDR1 and CDR2: MNHEY, SMNVEV (reference sequence). Trimming removed 5 bases at V and 6 bases at J, with 17 bases between. The CDR3 nucleotides read TGTGCCAGCAGTCTAAGTGGGGGGGCGCGTCAGCCCCAGCATTTT. It codes for CASSLSGGARQPQHF.

J is TRBJ2-3 and V is TRBV5-1; D may be TRBD1 or TRBD2 (5 bases each). The V gene lost 6 bases and the J gene lost 6 bases, with 14 bases spanning the gap. The CDR3 is made up of 13 amino acids. CDR1 and CDR2 from the germline V gene are SGHRS and YFSETQ. The CDR3 DNA follows: TGCGCCAGCACCCTTGCAGAGGGGGATACGCAGTATTTT. The encoded protein is CASTLAEGDTQYF.

This clone was counted a single time. V usage is TRBV9 and J usage is TRBJ2-1; D gene unclear. The V end was cut by 0 bases, the J end by 2 bases, with 9 bases between. Germline V gene data show CDR1 as SGDLS and CDR2 as YYNGEE. CDR3 length equals 15 residues. CDR3: CASSVDIGTYNEQFF. DNA for the CDR3: TGTGCCAGCAGCGTAGACATAGGGACCTACAATGAGCAGTTCTTC.

The chain carries TRBV25-1 and TRBJ1-4; D is uncertain. Per germline, CDR1 MGHDK and CDR2 SYGVNS. This CDR3 has 14 residues. Between the trimmed V and J ends, which lost 2 bases and 2 bases, there was a span of 6 bases. In DNA form, the CDR3 reads TGTGCCAGCAGTGAAGTTTCTACTAATGAAAAACTGTTTTTT. It yields the protein CASSEVSTNEKLFF.

In this sample, this clone turned up once. The V gene is TRBV2, the J gene TRBJ2-3; D not certain. The CDR3 spans 16 residues. Germline-derived CDR1 and CDR2 are SNHLY and FYNNEI. V lost 6 bases and J lost 0, with 16 bases in between. CDR3 amino acids: CASRENYTPSTDTQYF. In DNA, the CDR3 is TGTGCCAGCAGAGAAAATTACACCCCTAGCACAGATACGCAGTATTTT.

J is TRBJ2-3 and V is TRBV6-6; 8 bases match TRBD2. The CDR3 spans 16 residues. The ends lost 2 bases at V and 6 bases at J; junction bases unmatched: 10. CDR1 is MNHNY and CDR2 is SVGAGI in the germline V gene (reference sequence). Written as DNA, the CDR3 is TGTGCCAGCAGTTACCGAGGCGGGAGGCAAAGGGATACGCAGTATTTT. Translating gives CASSYRGGRQRDTQYF.

This chain uses TRBV18 with TRBJ2-3; the D is unclear. Germline V gene sequence: CDR1 KGHSH, CDR2 LQKENI. V lost 6 bases and J 5 bases, leaving 15 bases between the germline ends. The CDR3 has 14 amino acids. CDR3 protein: CASSVGSRRDTQYF. The CDR3 DNA reads TGTGCCAGCTCGGTTGGCTCCCGACGAGATACGCAGTATTTT.

This rearrangement joins TRBV4-3 to TRBJ2-2, with 7 nucleotides matching TRBD1. Germline V gives CDR1 LGHNA, CDR2 YSLEER. The CDR3 consists of 16 residues. V trimming: 0 bases; J trimming: 2 bases; junction bases outside the gene matches: 3. CDR3 sequence: CASSQDRDSNTGELFF. The CDR3 DNA is TGCGCCAGCAGCCAAGATCGGGACAGCAACACCGGGGAGCTGTTTTTT.

Only one count was recorded for this clone. The chain is built from TRBV5-1 and TRBJ1-4, with D perhaps matching TRBD1 (5 bases). The CDR3 runs 14 residues. V shed 1 base and J shed 5 bases, with 9 bases lying between them. Germline V CDR1 and CDR2: SGHRS, YFSETQ. The CDR3 nucleotides read TGCGCCAGCAGCTTGTATCAGGGAAATGAAAAACTGTTTTTT. Protein product: CASSLYQGNEKLFF.

The chain is built from TRBV4-3 and TRBJ1-1; D is perhaps TRBD1 (6 bases). The CDR3 length is 12 residues. The germline V and J ends were trimmed by 0 bases and 10 bases, with 9 bases remaining between them. Germline V CDR1 and CDR2: LGHNA, YSLEER. The CDR3 region has the DNA TGCGCCAGCAGCCAAGAGGGGGGCTCAGCTTTCTTT. Translating gives CASSQEGGSAFF.

The chain combines TRBV4-1 with TRBJ1-1; TRBD1 might be the D (6 bases). Trimming took off 4 bases at V and 5 bases at J, with 20 bases between the two ends. CDR1 and CDR2 (germline): MGHRA, YSYEKL. This CDR3 region has 16 residues. The DNA of the CDR3 is TGCGCCAGCAGCCCCCCCGGGGGCAGGGAGAATACTGAAGCTTTCTTT. Translation: CASSPPGGRENTEAFF.

The chain joins TRBV9 to TRBJ1-2, with TRBD1 identical over 10 bases. Germline V gene lookup returns CDR1 SGDLS and CDR2 YYNGEE. This CDR3 contains 14 residues. V dropped 3 bases and J dropped 4; count of bases not matched to a gene: 3. The CDR3 here is CASSATGGSYGYTF. CDR3 DNA: TGTGCCAGCAGCGCGACAGGGGGCAGCTATGGCTACACCTTC.

J is TRBJ2-2 and V is TRBV7-9, with D perhaps TRBD2 (6 bases). V was shortened by 5 bases and J by 7 bases, with 17 bases between the two germline ends. Per germline, CDR1 SEHNR and CDR2 FQNEAQ (reference sequence). CDR3 length: 15 amino acids. Here the CDR3 reads CASSPRAAEGGELFF. The CDR3 DNA follows: TGTGCCAGCAGCCCCCGGGCCGCGGAGGGCGGGGAGCTGTTTTTT. Full variable domain (missing parts from reference TRBV7-9 and TRBJ2-2): DTGVSQNPRHKITKRGQNVTFRCDPISEHNRLYWYRQTLGQGPEFLTYFQNEAQLEKSRLLSDRFSAERPKGSFSTLEIQRTEQGDSAMYLCASSPRAAEGGELFFGEGSRLTVL.

This clone appeared a few times. The V call is TRBV19, the J call TRBJ1-5; D ambiguous. From germline, CDR1 is LNHDA and CDR2 SQIVND (reference sequence). V was shortened by 3 bases and J by 0 bases, with 9 bases between the two germline ends. This CDR3 has 15 residues. The CDR3 region has the DNA TGTGCCAGTAGTATCGGACGGATTAGCAATCAGCCCCAGCATTTT. Translated: CASSIGRISNQPQHF.

This clone was seen a few times. The rearrangement joins TRBV24-1 to TRBJ1-2, with D possibly matching TRBD1 (5 bases). The CDR3 consists of 11 residues. Germline V gives CDR1 KGHDR, CDR2 SFDVKD. The germline V and J ends were trimmed by 9 bases and 5 bases, with 9 bases remaining between them. CDR3 in DNA: TGTGCCACCGGGGACGGATATGGCTACACCTTC. Translation gives CATGDGYGYTF.

The genes are TRBV6-4 and TRBJ1-1, with TRBD1 matching 7 bases. The length of the CDR3 is 14 residues. The germline CDR1 and CDR2 sequences are MRHNA and SNTAGT. V dropped 6 bases and J dropped 2; count of bases not matched to a gene: 6. The CDR3 spells CASRPDRLNTEAFF. The CDR3 DNA sequence: TGTGCCAGCAGGCCGGACAGGCTAAACACTGAAGCTTTCTTT.

This clone occurred a few times. The chain is built from TRBV29-1 and TRBJ1-2; 11 bases line up with TRBD1. V was clipped by 3 bases and J by 2 bases; unmatched bases: 5. This CDR3 is built from 15 residues. In germline, CDR1 is SQVTM, CDR2 ANQGSEA. The CDR3 sequence is CSVERTGGLNYGYTF. The CDR3 DNA reads as TGCAGCGTTGAGCGGACAGGGGGCTTGAACTATGGCTACACCTTC.